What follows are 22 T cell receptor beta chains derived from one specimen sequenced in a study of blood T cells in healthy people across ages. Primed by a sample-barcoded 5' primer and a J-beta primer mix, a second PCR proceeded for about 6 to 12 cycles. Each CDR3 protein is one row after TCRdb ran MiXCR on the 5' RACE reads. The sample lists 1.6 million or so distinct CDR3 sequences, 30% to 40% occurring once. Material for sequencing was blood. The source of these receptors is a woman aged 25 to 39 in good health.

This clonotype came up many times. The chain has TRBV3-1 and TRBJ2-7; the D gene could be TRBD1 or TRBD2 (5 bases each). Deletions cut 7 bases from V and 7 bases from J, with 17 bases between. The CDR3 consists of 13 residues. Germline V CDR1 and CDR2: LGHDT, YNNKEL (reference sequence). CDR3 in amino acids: CASTQRGSEEQYF. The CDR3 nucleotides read TGTGCCAGCACCCAGAGGGGTTCAGAGGAGCAGTACTTC.

The CDR3 is CASSCRSRTLNTEAFF. Written as DNA, the CDR3 is TGTGCCAGCAGCTGTCGTAGTAGGACACTGAACACTGAAGCTTTCTTT. The chain employs TRBV21-1 and TRBJ1-1; the D segment call TRBD1 is taken from the table without a DNA check. TRBV21-1 is an annotated pseudogene. CDR3 length: 16 residues.

CDR3 in DNA: TGTGCCAGCAGCCCGGTTGGCTCTCCCTACGAGCAGTACTTC. Its protein product is CASSPVGSPYEQYF. The chain has TRBV28 and TRBJ2-7, with no clear D. CDR1 and CDR2 (germline): MDHEN, SYDVKM. There are 14 residues in the CDR3. V lost 6 bases, J lost 2 bases, and 14 bases lay in between.

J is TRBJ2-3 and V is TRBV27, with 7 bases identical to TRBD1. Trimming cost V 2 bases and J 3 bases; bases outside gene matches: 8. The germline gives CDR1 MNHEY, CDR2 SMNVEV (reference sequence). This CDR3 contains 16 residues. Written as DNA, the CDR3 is TGTGCCAGCAGTTTACTGGGGACAGAGCGAACAGATACGCAGTATTTT. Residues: CASSLLGTERTDTQYF.

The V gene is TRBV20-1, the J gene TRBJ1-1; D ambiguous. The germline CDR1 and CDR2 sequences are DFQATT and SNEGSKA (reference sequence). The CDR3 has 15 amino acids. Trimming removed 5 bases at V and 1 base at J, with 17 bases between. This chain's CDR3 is CSAHNLGRGNTEAFF. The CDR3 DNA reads TGCAGTGCTCACAACCTCGGACGGGGGAACACTGAAGCTTTCTTT.

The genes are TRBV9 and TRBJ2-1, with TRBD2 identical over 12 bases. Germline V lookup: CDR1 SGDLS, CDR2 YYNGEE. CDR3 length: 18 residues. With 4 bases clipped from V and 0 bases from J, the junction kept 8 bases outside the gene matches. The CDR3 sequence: CASSFGLAGTSSYNEQFF. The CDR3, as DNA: TGTGCCAGCAGCTTCGGACTAGCGGGAACGAGCTCCTACAATGAGCAGTTCTTC.

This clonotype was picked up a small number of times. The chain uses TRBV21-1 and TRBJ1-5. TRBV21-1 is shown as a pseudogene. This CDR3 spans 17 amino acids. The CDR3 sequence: CASSPGQESYSNQPQHF. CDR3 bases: TGTGCCAGCAGCCCAGGCCAGGAAAGCTATAGCAATCAGCCCCAGCATTTT.

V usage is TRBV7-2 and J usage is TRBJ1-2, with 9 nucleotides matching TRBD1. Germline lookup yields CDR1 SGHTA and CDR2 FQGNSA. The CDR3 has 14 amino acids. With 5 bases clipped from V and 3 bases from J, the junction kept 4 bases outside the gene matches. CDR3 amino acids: CASSPGQGHYGYTF. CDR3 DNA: TGTGCCAGCAGCCCGGGACAGGGACACTATGGCTACACCTTC.

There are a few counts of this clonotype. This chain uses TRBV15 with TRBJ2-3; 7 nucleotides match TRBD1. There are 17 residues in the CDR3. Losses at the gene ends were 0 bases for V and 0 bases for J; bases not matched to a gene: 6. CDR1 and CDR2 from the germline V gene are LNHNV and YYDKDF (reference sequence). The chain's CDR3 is CATSRDRDSPSTDTQYF. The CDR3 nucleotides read TGTGCCACCAGCAGAGATCGGGACAGTCCTAGCACAGATACGCAGTATTTT. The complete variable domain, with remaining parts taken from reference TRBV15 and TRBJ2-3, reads DAMVIQNPRYQVTQFGKPVTLSCSQTLNHNVMYWYQQKSSQAPKLLFHYYDKDFNNEADTPDNFQSRRPNTSFCFLDIRSPGLGDTAMYLCATSRDRDSPSTDTQYFGPGTRLTVL.

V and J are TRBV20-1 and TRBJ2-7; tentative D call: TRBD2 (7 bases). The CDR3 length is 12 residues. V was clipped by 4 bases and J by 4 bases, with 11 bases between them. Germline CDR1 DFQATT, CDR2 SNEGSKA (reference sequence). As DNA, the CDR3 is TGCAGTGCTACCCGGGGGGCTTACGAGCAGTACTTC. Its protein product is CSATRGAYEQYF.

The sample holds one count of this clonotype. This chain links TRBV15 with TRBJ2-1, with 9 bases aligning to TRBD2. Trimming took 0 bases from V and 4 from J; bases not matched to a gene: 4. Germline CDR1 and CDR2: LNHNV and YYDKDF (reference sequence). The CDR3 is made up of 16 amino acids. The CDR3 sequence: CATSRDRLAGYNEQFF. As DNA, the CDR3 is TGTGCCACCAGCAGAGATCGCCTAGCGGGATACAATGAGCAGTTCTTC.

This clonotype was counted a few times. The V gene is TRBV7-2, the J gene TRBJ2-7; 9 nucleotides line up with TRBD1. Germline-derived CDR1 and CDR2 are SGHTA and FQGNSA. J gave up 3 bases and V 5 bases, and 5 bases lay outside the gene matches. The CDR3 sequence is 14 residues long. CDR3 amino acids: CASSHGTGRYEQYF. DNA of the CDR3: TGTGCCAGCAGCCACGGGACAGGGCGCTACGAGCAGTACTTC.

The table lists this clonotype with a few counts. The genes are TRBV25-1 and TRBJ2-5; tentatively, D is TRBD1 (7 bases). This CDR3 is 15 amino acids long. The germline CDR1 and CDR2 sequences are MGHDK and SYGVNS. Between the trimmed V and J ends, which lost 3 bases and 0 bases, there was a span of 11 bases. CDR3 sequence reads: CASSDAGQYQETQYF. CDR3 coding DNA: TGTGCCAGCAGTGACGCGGGACAGTACCAAGAGACCCAGTACTTC.

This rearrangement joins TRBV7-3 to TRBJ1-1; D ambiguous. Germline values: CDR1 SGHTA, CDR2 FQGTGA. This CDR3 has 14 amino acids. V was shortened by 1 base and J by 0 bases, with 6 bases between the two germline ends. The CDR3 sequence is CASSLMSLNTEAFF. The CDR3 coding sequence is TGTGCCAGCAGCTTAATGTCGCTGAACACTGAAGCTTTCTTT.

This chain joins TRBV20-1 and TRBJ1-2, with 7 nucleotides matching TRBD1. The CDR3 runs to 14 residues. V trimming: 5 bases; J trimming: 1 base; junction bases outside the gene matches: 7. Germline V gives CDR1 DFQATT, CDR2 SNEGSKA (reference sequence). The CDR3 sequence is CSASRGGHNYGYTF. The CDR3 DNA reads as TGCAGTGCTTCCAGGGGGGGGCATAACTATGGCTACACCTTC.

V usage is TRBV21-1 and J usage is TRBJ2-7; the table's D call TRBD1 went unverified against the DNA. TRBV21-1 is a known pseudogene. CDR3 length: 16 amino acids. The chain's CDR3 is CASSNPSHGLPYEQYF. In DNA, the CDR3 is TGTGCCAGCAGCAACCCTTCCCACGGACTTCCCTACGAGCAGTACTTC.

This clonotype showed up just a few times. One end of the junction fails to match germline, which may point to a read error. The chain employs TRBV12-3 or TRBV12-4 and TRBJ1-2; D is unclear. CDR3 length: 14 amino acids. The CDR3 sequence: CTSSQFTRNYGYTF. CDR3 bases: TGTACCAGCAGCCAATTCACAAGAAACTATGGCTACACCTTC.

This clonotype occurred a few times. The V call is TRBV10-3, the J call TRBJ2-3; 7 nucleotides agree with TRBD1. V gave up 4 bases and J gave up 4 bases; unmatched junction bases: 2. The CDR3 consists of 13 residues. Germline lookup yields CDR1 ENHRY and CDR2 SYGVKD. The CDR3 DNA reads TGTGCCATCAGTGGACAGGGTGCAGATACGCAGTATTTT. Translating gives CAISGQGADTQYF.

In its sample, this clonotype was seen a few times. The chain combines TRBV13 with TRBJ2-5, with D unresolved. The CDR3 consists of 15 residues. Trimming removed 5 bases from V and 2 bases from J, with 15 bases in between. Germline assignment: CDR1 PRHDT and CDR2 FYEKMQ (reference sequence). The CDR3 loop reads CASSNTLGKQETQYF. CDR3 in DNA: TGTGCCAGCAGCAATACCTTAGGAAAGCAAGAGACCCAGTACTTC.

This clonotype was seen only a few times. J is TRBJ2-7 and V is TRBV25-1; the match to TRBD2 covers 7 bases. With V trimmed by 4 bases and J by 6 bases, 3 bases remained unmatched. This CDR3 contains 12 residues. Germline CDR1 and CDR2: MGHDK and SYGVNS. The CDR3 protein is CASSGGRVEQYF. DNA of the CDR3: TGTGCCAGCAGTGGGGGGAGGGTCGAGCAGTACTTC.

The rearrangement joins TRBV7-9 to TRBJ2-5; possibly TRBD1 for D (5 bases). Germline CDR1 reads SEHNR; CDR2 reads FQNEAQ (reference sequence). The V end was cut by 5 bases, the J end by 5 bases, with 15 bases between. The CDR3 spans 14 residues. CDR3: CASSHQDSVETQYF. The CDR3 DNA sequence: TGTGCCAGCAGCCACCAAGACAGTGTGGAGACCCAGTACTTC.

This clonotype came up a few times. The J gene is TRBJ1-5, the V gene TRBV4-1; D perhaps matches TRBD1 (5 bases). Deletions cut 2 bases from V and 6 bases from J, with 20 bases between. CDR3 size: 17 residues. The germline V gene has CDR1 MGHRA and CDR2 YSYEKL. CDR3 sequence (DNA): TGCGCCAGCAGCCAATTAAACACAGGAGGCGGGGGTCAGCCCCAGCATTTT. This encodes CASSQLNTGGGGQPQHF.